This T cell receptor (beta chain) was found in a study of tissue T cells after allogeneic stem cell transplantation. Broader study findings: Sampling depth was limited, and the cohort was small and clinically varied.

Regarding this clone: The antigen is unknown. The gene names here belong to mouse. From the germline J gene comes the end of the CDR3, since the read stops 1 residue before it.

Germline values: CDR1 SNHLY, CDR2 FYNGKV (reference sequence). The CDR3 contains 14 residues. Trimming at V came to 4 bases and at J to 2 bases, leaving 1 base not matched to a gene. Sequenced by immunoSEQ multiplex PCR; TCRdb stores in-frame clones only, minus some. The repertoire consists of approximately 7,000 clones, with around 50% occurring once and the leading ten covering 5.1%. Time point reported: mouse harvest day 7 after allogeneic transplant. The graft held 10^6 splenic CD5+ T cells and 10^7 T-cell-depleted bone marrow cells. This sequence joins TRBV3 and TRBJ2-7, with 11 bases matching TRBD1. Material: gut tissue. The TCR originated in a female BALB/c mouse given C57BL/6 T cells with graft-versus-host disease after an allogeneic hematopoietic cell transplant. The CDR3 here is CASSWGQGAYEQYF. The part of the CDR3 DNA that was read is TGTGCCAGCAGCTGGGGACAGGGGGCCTATGAACAGTAC.